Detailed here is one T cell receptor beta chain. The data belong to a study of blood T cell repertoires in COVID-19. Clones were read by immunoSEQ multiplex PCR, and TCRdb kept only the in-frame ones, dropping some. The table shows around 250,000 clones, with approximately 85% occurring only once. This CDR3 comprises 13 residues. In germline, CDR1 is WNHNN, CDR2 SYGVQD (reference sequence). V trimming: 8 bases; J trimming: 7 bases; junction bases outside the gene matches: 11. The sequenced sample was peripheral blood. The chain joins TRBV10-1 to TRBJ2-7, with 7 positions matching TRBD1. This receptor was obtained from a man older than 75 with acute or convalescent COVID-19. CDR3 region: CASGKDREGEQYF. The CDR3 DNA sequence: TGCGCCAGCGGTAAAGACAGGGAAGGTGAGCAGTACTTC.